The 28 T cell receptor beta chains presented below share a single source sample, sequenced in a study of blood T cells in healthy people across ages. Through a sample-barcoded 5' primer and a J-beta primer mix, a second PCR was run for about 6 to 11 cycles. MiXCR, run by TCRdb on the 5' RACE reads, gives a single entry per CDR3 protein. This repertoire shows 600,000 to 800,000 distinct CDR3 sequences, around 20% found once; its top ten account for roughly 3.7%. Material for sequencing was blood. The source of these receptors is a man in his sixties or seventies in good health.

This clonotype was found a few times. At one end, the junction sequence differs from germline, possibly due to a read error. V usage is TRBV20-1 and J usage is TRBJ1-2; 8 bases line up with TRBD1. The CDR3 contains 14 residues. Per germline, CDR1 DFQATT and CDR2 SNEGSKA (reference sequence). The CDR3 DNA reads TGCAGTGCTAGAACCCGGACAGGGAGCTATGGCTACGCCTTC. Protein product: CSARTRTGSYGYAF.

This clonotype was recorded many times. This chain links TRBV20-1 with TRBJ1-1, with D perhaps matching TRBD1 (5 bases). The germline V gene encodes CDR1 DFQATT and CDR2 SNEGSKA (reference sequence). This CDR3 has 16 residues. V lost 3 bases to trimming and J lost 0 bases, with 17 bases between them. DNA of the CDR3: TGCAGTGCTAGTTACCAGGGATCCGGAATGAACACTGAAGCTTTCTTT. This encodes CSASYQGSGMNTEAFF.

This clonotype showed up just a few times. V is TRBV20-1 and J is TRBJ1-5; the match to TRBD1 covers 9 bases. Trimming at V came to 4 bases and at J to 9 bases, leaving 13 bases not matched to a gene. CDR1 and CDR2 from the germline V gene are DFQATT and SNEGSKA (reference sequence). The length of the CDR3 is 15 residues. The CDR3: CSATPGTGPGSPQHF. In nucleotides, the CDR3 is TGCAGTGCTACGCCCGGGACAGGGCCCGGATCGCCCCAGCATTTT.

The CDR3 sequence is CASSSRPAFF. Here the CDR3 DNA reads TGTGCCAGCAGCTCCAGACCGGCTTTCTTT. V gene TRBV21-1 combines with J gene TRBJ1-1. TRBV21-1 is shown as a pseudogene. CDR3 length: 10 amino acids.

This chain connects TRBV7-2 to TRBJ1-3; a weak D match, TRBD1 (6 bases). Germline V gives CDR1 SGHTA, CDR2 FQGNSA. Trimming stripped 5 bases from V and 0 bases from J, with 11 bases between. The CDR3 loop spans 15 amino acids. For the CDR3, the DNA is TGTGCCAGCAGCGATGGGACATTCTCTGGAAACACCATATATTTT. Translating it yields CASSDGTFSGNTIYF.

This clonotype has a handful of counts. V usage is TRBV20-1 and J usage is TRBJ2-1; possible D gene TRBD1, 5 bases. V was pared by 2 bases and J by 5 bases, with 19 bases between. CDR3 length: 16 amino acids. The germline V gene has CDR1 DFQATT and CDR2 SNEGSKA (reference sequence). CDR3 coding DNA: TGCAGTGCTAGACCTGGTGGGGCCCCCTCTGACAATGAGCAGTTCTTC. Translated: CSARPGGAPSDNEQFF.

The sample holds a few counts of this clonotype. In nucleotides, the CDR3 is TGTGCCAGCAGTCCCAAGACAGGGTTGACTAATGAAAAACTGTTTTTT. This codes for CASSPKTGLTNEKLFF. The rearrangement uses TRBV2 and TRBJ1-4; 7 bases align to TRBD1. CDR3 length equals 16 residues. The germline V gene encodes CDR1 SNHLY and CDR2 FYNNEI. V lost 5 bases and J lost 2; bases outside the gene matches: 8.

The chain uses TRBV4-2 and TRBJ1-3; D gene uncertain. The CDR3 spans 15 residues. Germline CDR1 is LGHNA and CDR2 is YNFKEQ. Between the trimmed V and J ends, which lost 0 bases and 2 bases, there was a span of 8 bases. CDR3 in amino acids: CASSQEWTTGNTIYF. The CDR3 coding sequence is TGTGCCAGCAGCCAAGAGTGGACTACTGGAAACACCATATATTTT.

The chain combines TRBV27 with TRBJ2-5; 8 nucleotides match TRBD2. The J call could be wrong; TRBJ2-1 is a better fit for the DNA end. Germline V gene data show CDR1 as MNHEY and CDR2 as SMNVEV (reference sequence). The CDR3 covers 13 residues. The CDR3 sequence is CASRAGDRREQFF. CDR3 in DNA: TGTGCCAGCAGAGCGGGAGATCGACGTGAGCAGTTCTTC.

This rearrangement joins TRBV20-1 to TRBJ1-2; D not certain. Germline V CDR1 and CDR2: DFQATT, SNEGSKA (reference sequence). Deletions cut 1 base from V and 3 bases from J, with 12 bases between. The CDR3 has 14 amino acids. For the CDR3, the DNA is TGCAGTGCTAGAGCCGCCCGGGCGCACTATGGCTACACCTTC. Protein: CSARAARAHYGYTF.

This clonotype was seen repeatedly, ten times or more. The rearrangement joins TRBV20-1 to TRBJ2-3; no clear D gene. The germline V gene encodes CDR1 DFQATT and CDR2 SNEGSKA (reference sequence). V gave up 0 bases and J gave up 2 bases, with 6 bases separating them. CDR3 length: 13 amino acids. The DNA for the CDR3 is TGCAGTGCTAGAGATCCGTTCACAGATACGCAGTATTTT. It codes for CSARDPFTDTQYF.

This clonotype showed up many times. The rearrangement joins TRBV12-3 or TRBV12-4 to TRBJ2-2; 7 nucleotides agree with TRBD2. There are 13 residues in the CDR3. The V gene end was trimmed by 6 bases and the J gene end by 5 bases; junction bases not matched to a gene: 3. The CDR3 sequence is CASRLGGTGELFF. The CDR3 DNA sequence: TGTGCCAGCAGGCTCGGGGGGACCGGGGAGCTGTTTTTT.

The J gene is TRBJ2-5, the V gene TRBV7-9; D may be TRBD2 (6 bases). Near its end, the DNA agrees better with TRBJ2-1, so the J call may be wrong. CDR1 SEHNR and CDR2 FQNEAQ come from the germline V gene (reference sequence). CDR3 size: 14 residues. The CDR3 sequence is CASSFGGNYNEQFF. As DNA, the CDR3 is TGTGCCAGCAGCTTTGGCGGGAACTACAATGAGCAGTTCTTC.

In this sample, this clonotype turned up many times. The V and J genes are TRBV29-1 and TRBJ1-2; tentatively, D is TRBD1 (6 bases). The CDR3 sequence is 13 residues long. Germline V CDR1 and CDR2: SQVTM, ANQGSEA. Trimming removed 4 bases from V and 4 bases from J, with 13 bases in between. The CDR3 nucleotides are TGCAGCGTTGGGGGGGCGCCGGGCTATGGCTACACCTTC. This translates into CSVGGAPGYGYTF.

This clonotype has only a few counts. The J gene is TRBJ2-1, the V gene TRBV9, with D unresolved. Trimming took off 0 bases at V and 2 bases at J, with 9 bases between the two ends. The CDR3 extends over 15 amino acids. Germline V gene lookup returns CDR1 SGDLS and CDR2 YYNGEE. The CDR3 DNA sequence: TGTGCCAGCAGCGTAGACCGACCCCCCTACAATGAGCAGTTCTTC. Its translation: CASSVDRPPYNEQFF.

With regard to this clonotype: One end of the junction fails to match germline, which may point to a read error. The genes are TRBV7-2 and TRBJ2-3; 12 nucleotides align to TRBD1. This CDR3 has 14 residues. CDR1 SGHTA and CDR2 FQGNSA come from the germline V gene. CDR3 region: CASSLGQGAPASHF. The CDR3 DNA reads TGTGCCAGCAGCTTGGGACAGGGGGCGCCTGCATCTCATTTT.

The CDR3 loop reads CASSFGGLPTDTQYF. In DNA form, the CDR3 reads TGTGCCAGCAGCTTTGGGGGACTGCCCACAGATACGCAGTATTTT. The chain couples TRBV6-2 or TRBV6-3 to TRBJ2-3; D might be TRBD2 (6 bases). V was cut by 6 bases and J by 2 bases, with 15 bases left in between. In germline, CDR1 is MNHEY, CDR2 SVGEGT. The CDR3 is made up of 15 amino acids.

J is TRBJ2-5 and V is TRBV19; D perhaps matches TRBD2 (5 bases). CDR1 LNHDA and CDR2 SQIVND come from the germline V gene (reference sequence). V dropped 4 bases and J dropped 5 bases, with 17 bases sitting between them. The CDR3 is made up of 15 amino acids. The CDR3 DNA reads as TGTGCCAGTAGTACCGGGGAACCGCGATGGGAGACCCAGTACTTC. It is translated as CASSTGEPRWETQYF.

This chain connects TRBV20-1 to TRBJ1-5, with D possibly TRBD1 on 6 matching bases. The CDR3 runs 15 residues. Germline V CDR1 and CDR2: DFQATT, SNEGSKA (reference sequence). The V and J ends lost 5 bases and 3 bases respectively, with 17 bases between them. The DNA of the CDR3 is TGCAGTGCTCACCCCGGGACAACGAACAATCAGCCCCAGCATTTT. Translating gives CSAHPGTTNNQPQHF.

The table lists this clonotype with many counts. V and J are TRBV7-3 and TRBJ2-1; D might be TRBD2 (6 bases). CDR3 length: 20 amino acids. CDR1 SGHTA and CDR2 FQGTGA come from the germline V gene. The V and J ends lost 5 bases and 1 base respectively, with 27 bases between them. As DNA, the CDR3 is TGTGCCAGCAGCCCGTGGCACCCCCGCACTCTAGCGCCGTCCTACAATGAGCAGTTCTTC. Its protein is CASSPWHPRTLAPSYNEQFF.

As DNA, the CDR3 is TGTGCCAGCAGTCCCCGGATCTTTACAACCTACGAGCAGTACTTC. This gives the protein CASSPRIFTTYEQYF. The rearrangement joins TRBV12-3 or TRBV12-4 to TRBJ2-7, with D hard to call. CDR3 size: 15 residues. V gave up 5 bases and J gave up 2 bases, with 16 bases separating them.

The chain combines TRBV28 with TRBJ2-2, with D possibly being TRBD2 (6 bases). This CDR3 spans 13 amino acids. The ends were cut back, 6 bases at V and 5 bases at J, with 10 bases in the middle. Germline lookup yields CDR1 MDHEN and CDR2 SYDVKM. CDR3 protein: CASRSGVTGELFF. In DNA form, the CDR3 reads TGTGCCAGCAGATCGGGGGTTACCGGGGAGCTGTTTTTT.

This clonotype has more than one count but fewer than ten. The genes are TRBV20-1 and TRBJ2-7; a possible D gene is TRBD1 (7 bases). Trimming left V 2 bases short and J 4 bases short, with 12 bases between. The germline V gene has CDR1 DFQATT and CDR2 SNEGSKA (reference sequence). This CDR3 spans 13 amino acids. The CDR3 DNA reads as TGCAGTGCTAGACCTCAGGGGGGATACGAGCAGTACTTC. Its protein is CSARPQGGYEQYF.

The chain carries TRBV6-6 and TRBJ2-7, with TRBD1 as a possible D gene (7 bases). CDR1 MNHNY and CDR2 SVGAGI come from the germline V gene (reference sequence). The CDR3 length is 16 residues. The V end was cut by 2 bases, the J end by 3 bases, with 17 bases between. The CDR3 DNA is TGTGCCAGCAGTTACCCACGACAGGGCGGGATCTACGAGCAGTACTTC. It codes for CASSYPRQGGIYEQYF.

The genes are TRBV18 and TRBJ1-6, with D perhaps matching TRBD1 (5 bases). The V end lost 2 bases, the J end lost 17 bases, and 19 bases lay between the germline ends. The CDR3 is made up of 14 amino acids. Germline CDR1 is KGHSH and CDR2 is LQKENI. CDR3 protein: CASSPDSGRSLFHF. The DNA of the CDR3 is TGTGCCAGCTCACCAGACTCAGGGAGAAGCCTCTTCCACTTT.

A few counts support this clonotype. The rearrangement joins TRBV9 to TRBJ2-3, with 7 bases fitting TRBD2. The CDR3 is 15 amino acids. Trimming cost V 0 bases and J 4 bases; bases outside gene matches: 5. Germline V gene lookup returns CDR1 SGDLS and CDR2 YYNGEE. CDR3 amino acids: CASSVAGRWADTQYF. Written as DNA, the CDR3 is TGTGCCAGCAGCGTAGCCGGGAGGTGGGCAGATACGCAGTATTTT.

This clonotype was observed a few times. This CDR3 is CASSQVGQGVYEQYF. The DNA of the CDR3 is TGTGCCAGCAGCCAAGTGGGACAGGGGGTCTACGAGCAGTACTTC. The chain links TRBV14 to TRBJ2-5; 11 bases map to TRBD1. Near its end, the DNA agrees better with TRBJ2-7, so the J call may be wrong. Germline V CDR1 and CDR2: SGHDN, FVKESK. The CDR3 length is 15 residues.

This clonotype has more than one count but fewer than ten. The rearrangement joins TRBV7-2 to TRBJ2-5; 7 positions agree with TRBD2. The V gene end was trimmed by 5 bases and the J gene end by 7 bases; junction bases not matched to a gene: 16. CDR1 SGHTA and CDR2 FQGNSA come from the germline V gene. The CDR3 is 16 residues long. CDR3 protein: CASSQTVGGLKLTQYF. In nucleotides, the CDR3 is TGTGCCAGCAGCCAGACGGTCGGGGGGTTGAAGTTGACCCAGTACTTC.